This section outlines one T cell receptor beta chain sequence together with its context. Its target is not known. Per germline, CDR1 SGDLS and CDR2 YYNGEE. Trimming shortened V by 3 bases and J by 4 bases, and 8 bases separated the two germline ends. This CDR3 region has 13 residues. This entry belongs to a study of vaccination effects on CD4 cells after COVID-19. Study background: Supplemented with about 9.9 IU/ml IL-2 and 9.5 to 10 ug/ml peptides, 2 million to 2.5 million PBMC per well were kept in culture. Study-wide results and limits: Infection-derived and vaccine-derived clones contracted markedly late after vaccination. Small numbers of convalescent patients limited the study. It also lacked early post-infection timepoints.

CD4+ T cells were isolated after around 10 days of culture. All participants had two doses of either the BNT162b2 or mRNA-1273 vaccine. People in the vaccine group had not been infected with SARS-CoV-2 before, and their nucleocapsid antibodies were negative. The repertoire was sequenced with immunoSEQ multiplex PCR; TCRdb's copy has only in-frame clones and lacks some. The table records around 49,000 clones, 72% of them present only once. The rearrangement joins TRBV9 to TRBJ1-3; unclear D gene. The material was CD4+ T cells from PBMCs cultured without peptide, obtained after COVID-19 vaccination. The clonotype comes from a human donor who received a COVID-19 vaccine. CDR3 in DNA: TGTGCCAGCAGCGAGAGGATGGGAAACACCATATATTTT. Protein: CASSERMGNTIYF.